This entry is about one T cell receptor (beta chain). This entry is derived from a study of blood T cell repertoires in COVID-19. About the study: Samples taken during acute and convalescent COVID-19 were collected in the United States, Italy and Spain. The cDNA or gDNA used as material had been derived from T cells, B-cell-depleted T cells, or PBMCs.

Under the authors' procedure: Estimation of nucleated cell counts was performed using reference gene primer amplification. Clones were sequenced by immunoSEQ multiplex PCR, and TCRdb holds only the in-frame ones, with some missing. The V and J calls and clone size are taken from that table; D and trimming were inferred from the DNA. The table includes about 250,000 clones, around 85% detected once. V was shortened by 1 base and J by 0 bases, with 13 bases between the two germline ends. This CDR3 is built from 16 residues. Germline V lookup: CDR1 LNHDA, CDR2 SQIVND (reference sequence). The chain joins TRBV19 to TRBJ2-7; no clear D gene. The sequenced material came from peripheral blood. This clonotype was sampled from a woman aged 60-75 years with active or convalescent COVID-19. CDR3 DNA sequence: TGTGCCAGTAGTATAGGCCCCCAGGTTACCTCCTACGAGCAGTACTTC. Protein product: CASSIGPQVTSYEQYF.